Presented here are 11 T cell receptor beta chains from one specimen sequenced in a study of T cells in localized non-small cell lung cancer. Only in-frame clones appear in the TCRdb table, and some are missing; sequencing was by immunoSEQ multiplex PCR. Altogether fewer than 45,000 clones are present, approximately 91% being singletons, with the ten largest covering about 2.6%. The material was peripheral blood, obtained before any cancer treatment. These receptors were collected from a female donor over 55 with stage I squamous cell lung carcinoma.

This clone was seen only once. The rearrangement links TRBV6-5 to TRBJ2-2; 7 positions agree with TRBD1. This CDR3 spans 15 amino acids. CDR1 and CDR2 from the germline V gene are MNHEY and SVGAGI. J lost 0 bases, V lost 6 bases, and 4 bases had no gene match. CDR3 sequence (DNA): TGTGCCAGCAGACCTCAGGGGGCGAACACCGGGGAGCTGTTTTTT. Its translation is CASRPQGANTGELFF.

V gene TRBV5-6 combines with J gene TRBJ1-2; D might be TRBD1 (6 bases). The germline V gene encodes CDR1 SGHDT and CDR2 YYEEEE. The CDR3 length is 13 residues. V gave up 1 base and J gave up 5 bases, with 9 bases separating them. The chain's CDR3 is CASSLSGVYGYTF. The CDR3 DNA reads TGTGCCAGCAGCTTGTCAGGGGTATATGGCTACACCTTC.

The genes are TRBV21-1 and TRBJ1-5. TRBV21-1 is a recognized pseudogene. There are 16 residues in the CDR3. The CDR3 sequence is CASSKGRGRINQPQHF. The CDR3 coding sequence is TGTGCCAGCAGCAAAGGGCGGGGTCGAATCAATCAGCCCCAGCATTTT.

V gene TRBV19 combines with J gene TRBJ2-1; TRBD2 aligns across 10 bases. CDR3 length: 17 residues. Unmatched junction bases numbered 10, after V lost 2 bases and J lost 6 bases. Germline V gene lookup returns CDR1 LNHDA and CDR2 SQIVND (reference sequence). The CDR3 nucleotides are TGTGCCAGTAGTATACAAGCGGGAGGGCCTGTACGCAATGAGCAGTTCTTC. Translating it yields CASSIQAGGPVRNEQFF.

The J gene is TRBJ2-7, the V gene TRBV2; D remains ambiguous. V was trimmed by 4 bases and J by 6 bases, leaving 16 bases between them. This CDR3 is 14 amino acids long. Germline-derived CDR1 and CDR2 are SNHLY and FYNNEI. The DNA of the CDR3 is TGTGCCAGCAGTGTCTATCCTCAAGGGTCCGAGCAGTACTTC. Encoded protein: CASSVYPQGSEQYF.

The CDR3 reads CATSRDAGGRNNEQFF. CDR3 sequence (DNA): TGTGCCACCAGCAGAGATGCAGGAGGTCGGAACAATGAGCAGTTCTTC. This sequence joins TRBV15 and TRBJ2-1; perhaps TRBD2 as D (5 bases). This CDR3 spans 16 amino acids. V lost 0 bases and J 5 bases, leaving 14 bases between the germline ends. In germline, CDR1 is LNHNV, CDR2 YYDKDF (reference sequence).

The V call is TRBV28, the J call TRBJ1-2; D is perhaps TRBD1 (6 bases). The V gene lost 4 bases and the J gene lost 4 bases, with 13 bases spanning the gap. CDR1 MDHEN and CDR2 SYDVKM come from the germline V gene. This CDR3 contains 14 residues. CDR3 sequence: CASSSPGVGYGYTF. CDR3 in DNA: TGTGCCAGCAGTTCCCCAGGGGTCGGCTATGGCTACACCTTC.

CDR3 sequence: CASSLRGPTEAFF. CDR3 bases: TGTGCCAGCAGCTTACGGGGACCCACTGAAGCTTTCTTT. The V gene is TRBV7-2, the J gene TRBJ1-1; possibly TRBD1 for D (5 bases). Germline V gene sequence: CDR1 SGHTA, CDR2 FQGNSA. The CDR3 is 13 residues long. Trimming took off 2 bases at V and 4 bases at J, with 8 bases between the two ends.

The chain links TRBV7-9 to TRBJ2-2; TRBD1 aligns across 7 bases. The CDR3 covers 13 residues. In germline, CDR1 is SEHNR, CDR2 FQNEAQ (reference sequence). The V gene end was trimmed by 3 bases and the J gene end by 5 bases; junction bases not matched to a gene: 0. The DNA for the CDR3 is TGTGCCAGCAGCTTGACAGGGACCGGGGAGCTGTTTTTT. Protein sequence: CASSLTGTGELFF.

This chain connects TRBV27 to TRBJ2-7; no definite D call. Germline lookup yields CDR1 MNHEY and CDR2 SMNVEV (reference sequence). The CDR3 is 15 amino acids. V lost 2 bases, J lost 2 bases, and 13 bases lay in between. CDR3 nucleotides: TGTGCCAGCAGTTTAAAATCACTGGTTCCCTACGAGCAGTACTTC. Its translation: CASSLKSLVPYEQYF.

The gene calls are TRBV5-1 and TRBJ2-6, with unresolved D. Trimming pared 1 base from V and 1 base from J, leaving 3 bases between. The CDR3 runs 14 residues. The germline CDR1 and CDR2 sequences are SGHRS and YFSETQ. CDR3 sequence: CASSLQSGANVLTF. The DNA of the CDR3 is TGCGCCAGCAGCTTGCAGTCTGGGGCCAACGTCCTGACTTTC.